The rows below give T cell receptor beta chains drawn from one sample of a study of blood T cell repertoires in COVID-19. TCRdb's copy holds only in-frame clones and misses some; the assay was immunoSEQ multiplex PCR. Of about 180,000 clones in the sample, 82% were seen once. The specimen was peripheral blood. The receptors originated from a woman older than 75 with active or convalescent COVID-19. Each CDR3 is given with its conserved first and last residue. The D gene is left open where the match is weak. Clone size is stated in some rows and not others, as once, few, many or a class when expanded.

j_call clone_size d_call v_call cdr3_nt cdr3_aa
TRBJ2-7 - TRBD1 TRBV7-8 TGTGCCAGCAGCTCGGACAGGGAACGCGAGCAGTACTTC CASSSDREREQYF
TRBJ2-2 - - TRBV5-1 TGCGCCAGCAGCTTGGCCAACCAGGGGTCCGGGGAGCTGTTTTTT CASSLANQGSGELFF
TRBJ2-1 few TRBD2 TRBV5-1 TGCGCCAGCGGGGATTTAGCGGGAGTAAACAATGAGCAGTTCTTC CASGDLAGVNNEQFF
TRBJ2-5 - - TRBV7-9 TGTGCCAGCAGCACTATTTACCAAGAGACCCAGTACTTC CASSTIYQETQYF
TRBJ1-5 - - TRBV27 TGTGCCAGCAGGCGGGCAGGTGATCAGCCCCAGCATTTT CASRRAGDQPQHF
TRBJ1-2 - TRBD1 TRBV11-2 TGTGCCAGCAGCTTAGCCGGGACAGGGTACGGTCGTGGCTACACCTTC CASSLAGTGYGRGYTF
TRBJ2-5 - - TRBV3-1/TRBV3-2 TGTGCCTGCGGACGTTCGTGGGGGCGCCTACAAGAGACCCAGTACTTC CACGRSWGRLQETQYF
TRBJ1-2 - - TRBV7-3 TGTGCCAGCAGCCCACTAGTACAGTCAGGTGGCTACACCTTC CASSPLVQSGGYTF
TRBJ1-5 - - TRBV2 TGTGCCAGCAGTGTCGGACAGCGCAATCAGCCCCAGCATTTT CASSVGQRNQPQHF
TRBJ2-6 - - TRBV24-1 TGTGCCACCCCCTTGGGTGGGGCTTATTCTGGGGCCAACGTCCTGACTTTC CATPLGGAYSGANVLTF
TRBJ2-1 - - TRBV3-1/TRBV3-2 TGTGCCAGCAGCGGTGGGAGCGGTGAGCAGTTCTTC CASSGGSGEQFF
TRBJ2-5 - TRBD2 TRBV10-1 TGCGCCAGCAGTGAGGAGCGGGAGTGGACCCAGTACTTC CASSEEREWTQYF
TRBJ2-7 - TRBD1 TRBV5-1 TGCGCCAGCAGCTGGCAGGGGGCATGGGAGCAGTACTTC CASSWQGAWEQYF
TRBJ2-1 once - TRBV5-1 TGCGCCAGCAGCTCCCCGGGCGCAGGGAAGAATGAGCAGTTCTTC CASSSPGAGKNEQFF
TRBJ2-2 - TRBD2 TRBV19 TGTGCCAGTAGTCTGCGGGGACTAGCGGCCCCGAACACCGGGGAGCTGTTTTTT CASSLRGLAAPNTGELFF
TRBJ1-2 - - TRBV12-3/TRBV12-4 TGTGCCAGCAGCGTTGGGGGGAGTTATGGCTACACCTTC CASSVGGSYGYTF
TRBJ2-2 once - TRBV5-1 TGCGCCAGCAGCTTAGCGGGTCGCTTCACCGGGGAGCTGTTTTTT CASSLAGRFTGELFF
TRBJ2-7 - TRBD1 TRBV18 TGTGCCAGCTCGCCCAGACAGGGTGACGAGCAGTACTTC CASSPRQGDEQYF
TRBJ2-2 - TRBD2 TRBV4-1 TGCGCCAGCAGCCAAGTCCCACTAGCGGGAGGTGACACCGGGGAGCTGTTTTTT CASSQVPLAGGDTGELFF
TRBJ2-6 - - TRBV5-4 TGTGCCAGCAGCCCCGGACAGTACTTCTCTGGGGCCAACGTCCTGACTTTC CASSPGQYFSGANVLTF
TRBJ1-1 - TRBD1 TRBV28 TGTGCCAGCAGGGGGGGACAGGGGACAAATGAAGCTTTCTTT CASRGGQGTNEAFF
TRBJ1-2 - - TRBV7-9 TGTGCCAGCAGCTTCCGGTCCATGTACTATGGCTACACCTTC CASSFRSMYYGYTF
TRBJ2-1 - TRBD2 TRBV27 TGTGCCAGCAGTTTAGGGCTAGCGGGAGACAATGAGCAGTTCTTC CASSLGLAGDNEQFF
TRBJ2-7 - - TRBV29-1 TGCAGCGTTGACGGGAGCGGCTCCTACGAGCAGTACTTC CSVDGSGSYEQYF
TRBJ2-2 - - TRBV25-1 TGTGCCAGCAGTGACTTCGCTTCGGCCGGGGAGCTGTTTTTT CASSDFASAGELFF
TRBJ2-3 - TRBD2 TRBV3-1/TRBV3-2 TGTGCCAGCAGGCTAGCGGGATACGGGAGCACAGATACGCAGTATTTT CASRLAGYGSTDTQYF
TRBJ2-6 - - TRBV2 TGTGCCAGCAGTGTAATTCAGGGCTCTGGGGCCAACGTCCTGACTTTC CASSVIQGSGANVLTF
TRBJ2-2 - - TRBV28 TGTGCCAGCAGTTTATGGCGGGACCCCACCGGGGAGCTGTTTTTT CASSLWRDPTGELFF
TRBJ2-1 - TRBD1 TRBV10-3 TGTGCCATCAGTGGTTGGCAGGGGGACGACAGTGAGCAGTTCTTC CAISGWQGDDSEQFF